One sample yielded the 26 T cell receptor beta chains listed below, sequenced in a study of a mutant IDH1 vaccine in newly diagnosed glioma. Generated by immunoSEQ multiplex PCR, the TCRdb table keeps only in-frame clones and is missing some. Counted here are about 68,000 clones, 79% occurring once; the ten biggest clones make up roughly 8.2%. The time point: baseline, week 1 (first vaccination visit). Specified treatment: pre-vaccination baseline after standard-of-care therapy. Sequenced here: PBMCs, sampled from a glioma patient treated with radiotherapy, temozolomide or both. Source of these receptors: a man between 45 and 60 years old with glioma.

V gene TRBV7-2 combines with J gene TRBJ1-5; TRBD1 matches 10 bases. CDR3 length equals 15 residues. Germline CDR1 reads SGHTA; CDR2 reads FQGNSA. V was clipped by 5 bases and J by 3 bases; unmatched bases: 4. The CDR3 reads CASSVTGGNNQPQHF. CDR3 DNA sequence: TGTGCCAGCAGCGTGACAGGGGGCAACAATCAGCCCCAGCATTTT.

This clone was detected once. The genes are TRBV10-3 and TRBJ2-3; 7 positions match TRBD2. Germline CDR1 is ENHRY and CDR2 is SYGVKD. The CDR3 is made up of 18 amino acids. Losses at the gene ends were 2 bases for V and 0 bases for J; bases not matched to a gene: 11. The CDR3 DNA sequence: TGTGCCATCAGTGAGGGGGTAGGGAGCGGGGCTAGCACAGATACGCAGTATTTT. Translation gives CAISEGVGSGASTDTQYF.

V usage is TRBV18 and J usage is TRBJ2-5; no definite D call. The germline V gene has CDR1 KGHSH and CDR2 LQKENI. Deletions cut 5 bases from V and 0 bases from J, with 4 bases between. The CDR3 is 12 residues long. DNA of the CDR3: TGTGCCAGCTCATACAACCAAGAGACCCAGTACTTC. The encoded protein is CASSYNQETQYF. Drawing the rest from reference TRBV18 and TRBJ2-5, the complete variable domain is NAGVMQNPRHLVRRRGQEARLRCSPMKGHSHVYWYRQLPEEGLKFMVYLQKENIIDESGMPKERFSAEFPKEGPSILRIQQVVRGDSAAYFCASSYNQETQYFGPGTRLLVL.

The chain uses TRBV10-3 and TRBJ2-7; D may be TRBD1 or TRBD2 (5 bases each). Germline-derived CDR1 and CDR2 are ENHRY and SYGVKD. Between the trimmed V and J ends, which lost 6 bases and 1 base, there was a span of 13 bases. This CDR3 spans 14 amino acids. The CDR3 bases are TGTGCCATCAGCGGATCCGGGACGTCCTACGAGCAGTACTTC. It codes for CAISGSGTSYEQYF.

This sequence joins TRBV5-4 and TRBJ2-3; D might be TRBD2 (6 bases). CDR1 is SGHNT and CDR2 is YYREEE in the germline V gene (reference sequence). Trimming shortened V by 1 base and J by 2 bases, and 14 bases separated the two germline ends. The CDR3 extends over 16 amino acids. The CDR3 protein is CASSLKEGLFTDTQYF. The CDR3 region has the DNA TGTGCCAGCAGCTTGAAGGAGGGTCTATTCACAGATACGCAGTATTTT.

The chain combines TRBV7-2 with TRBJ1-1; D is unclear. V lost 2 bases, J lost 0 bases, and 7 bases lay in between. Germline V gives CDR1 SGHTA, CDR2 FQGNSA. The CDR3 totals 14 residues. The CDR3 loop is CASSLMVLNTEAFF. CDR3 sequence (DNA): TGTGCCAGCAGCTTAATGGTCCTGAACACTGAAGCTTTCTTT. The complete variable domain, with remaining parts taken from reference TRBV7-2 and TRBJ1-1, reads GAGVSQSPSNKVTEKGKDVELRCDPISGHTALYWYRQSLGQGLEFLIYFQGNSAPDKSGLPSDRFSAERTGGSVSTLTIQRTQQEDSAVYLCASSLMVLNTEAFFGQGTRLTVV.

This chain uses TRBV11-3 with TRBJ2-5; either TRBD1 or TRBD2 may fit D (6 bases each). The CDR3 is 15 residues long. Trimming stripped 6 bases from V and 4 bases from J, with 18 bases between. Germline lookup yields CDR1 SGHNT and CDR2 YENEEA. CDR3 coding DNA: TGTGCCAGCAGTCGTGGGGGGCGGGGCAGAGAGACCCAGTACTTC. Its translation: CASSRGGRGRETQYF. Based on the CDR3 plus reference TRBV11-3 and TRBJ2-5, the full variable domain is EAGVVQSPRYKIIEKKQPVAFWCNPISGHNTLYWYLQNLGQGPELLIRYENEEAVDDSQLPKDRFSAERLKGVDSTLKIQPAELGDSAVYLCASSRGGRGRETQYFGPGTRLLVL.

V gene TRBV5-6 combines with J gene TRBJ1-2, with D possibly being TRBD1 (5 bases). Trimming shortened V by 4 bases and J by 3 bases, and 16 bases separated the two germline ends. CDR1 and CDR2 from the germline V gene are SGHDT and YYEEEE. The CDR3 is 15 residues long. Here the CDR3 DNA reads TGTGCCAGCAGCCGATCTCGGCGGGGCGACTATGGCTACACCTTC. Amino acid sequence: CASSRSRRGDYGYTF.

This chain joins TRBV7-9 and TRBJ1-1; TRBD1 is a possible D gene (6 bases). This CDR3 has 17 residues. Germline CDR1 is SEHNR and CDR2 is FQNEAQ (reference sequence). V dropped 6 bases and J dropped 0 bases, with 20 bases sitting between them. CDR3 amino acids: CASSLKKGTPMNTEAFF. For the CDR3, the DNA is TGTGCCAGCAGTCTTAAAAAGGGGACACCGATGAACACTGAAGCTTTCTTT. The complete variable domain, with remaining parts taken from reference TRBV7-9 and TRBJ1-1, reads DTGVSQNPRHKITKRGQNVTFRCDPISEHNRLYWYRQTLGQGPEFLTYFQNEAQLEKSRLLSDRFSAERPKGSFSTLEIQRTEQGDSAMYLCASSLKKGTPMNTEAFFGQGTRLTVV.

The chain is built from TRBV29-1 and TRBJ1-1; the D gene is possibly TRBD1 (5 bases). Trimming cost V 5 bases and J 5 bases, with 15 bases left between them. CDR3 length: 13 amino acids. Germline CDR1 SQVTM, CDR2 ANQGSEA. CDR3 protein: CSVKWGRETEAFF. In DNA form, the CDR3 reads TGCAGCGTTAAGTGGGGGAGAGAGACTGAAGCTTTCTTT.

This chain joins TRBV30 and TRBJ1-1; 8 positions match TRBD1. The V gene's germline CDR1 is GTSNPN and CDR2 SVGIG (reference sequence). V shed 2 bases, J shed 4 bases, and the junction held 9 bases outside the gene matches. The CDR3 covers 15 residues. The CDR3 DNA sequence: TGTGCCTGGAGTCTTAGCCCACAGGGGGGCACTGAAGCTTTCTTT. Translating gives CAWSLSPQGGTEAFF.

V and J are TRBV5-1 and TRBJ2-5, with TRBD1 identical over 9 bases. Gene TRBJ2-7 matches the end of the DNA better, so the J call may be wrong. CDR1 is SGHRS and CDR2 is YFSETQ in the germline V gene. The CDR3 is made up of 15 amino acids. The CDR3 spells CASSRTGESFHEQYF. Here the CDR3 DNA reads TGCGCCAGCAGCAGGACAGGGGAAAGTTTCCACGAGCAGTACTTC.

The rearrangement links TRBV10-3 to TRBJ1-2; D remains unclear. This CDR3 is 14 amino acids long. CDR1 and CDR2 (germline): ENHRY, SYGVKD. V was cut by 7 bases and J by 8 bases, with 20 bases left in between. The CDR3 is CAITQRTDGEGYTF. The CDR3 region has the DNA TGTGCCATCACCCAGAGGACTGACGGAGAGGGCTACACCTTC.

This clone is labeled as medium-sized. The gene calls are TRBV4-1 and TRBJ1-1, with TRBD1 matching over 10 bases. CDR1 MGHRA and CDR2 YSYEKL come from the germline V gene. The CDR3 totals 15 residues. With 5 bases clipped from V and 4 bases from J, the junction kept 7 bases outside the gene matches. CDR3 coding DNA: TGCGCCAGCAGCGTCCGGGACAGGGGTGGCACTGAAGCTTTCTTT. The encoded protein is CASSVRDRGGTEAFF.

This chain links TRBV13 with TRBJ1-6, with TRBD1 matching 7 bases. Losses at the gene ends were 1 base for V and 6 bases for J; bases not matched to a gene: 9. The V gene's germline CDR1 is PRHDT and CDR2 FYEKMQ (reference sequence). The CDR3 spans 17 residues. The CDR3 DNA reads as TGTGCCAGCAGCTTAGCCCTTTATCCAGGGGGTAATTCACCCCTCCACTTT. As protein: CASSLALYPGGNSPLHF. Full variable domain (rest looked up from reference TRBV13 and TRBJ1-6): AAGVIQSPRHLIKEKRETATLKCYPIPRHDTVYWYQQGPGQDPQFLISFYEKMQSDKGSIPDRFSAQQFSDYHSELNMSSLELGDSALYFCASSLALYPGGNSPLHFGNGTRLTVT.

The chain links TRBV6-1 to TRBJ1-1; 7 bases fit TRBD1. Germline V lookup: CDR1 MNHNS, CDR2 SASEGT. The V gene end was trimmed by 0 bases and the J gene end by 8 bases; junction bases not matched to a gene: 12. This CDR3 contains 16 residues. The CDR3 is CASSEAFGQVRNEAFF. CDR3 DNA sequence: TGTGCCAGCAGTGAAGCCTTCGGACAGGTCCGAAACGAAGCTTTCTTT.

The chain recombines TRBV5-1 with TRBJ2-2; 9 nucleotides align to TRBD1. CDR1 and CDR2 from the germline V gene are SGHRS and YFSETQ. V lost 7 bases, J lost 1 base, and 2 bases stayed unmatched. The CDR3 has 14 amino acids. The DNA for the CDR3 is TGCGCCAGCGGGGGACAGGGGAACACCGGGGAGCTGTTTTTT. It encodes CASGGQGNTGELFF.

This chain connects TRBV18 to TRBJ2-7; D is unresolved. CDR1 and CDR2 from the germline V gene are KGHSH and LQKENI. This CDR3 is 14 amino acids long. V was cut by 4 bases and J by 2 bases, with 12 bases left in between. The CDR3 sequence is CASSQMDGPYEQYF. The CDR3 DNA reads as TGTGCCAGCTCACAGATGGACGGCCCCTACGAGCAGTACTTC.

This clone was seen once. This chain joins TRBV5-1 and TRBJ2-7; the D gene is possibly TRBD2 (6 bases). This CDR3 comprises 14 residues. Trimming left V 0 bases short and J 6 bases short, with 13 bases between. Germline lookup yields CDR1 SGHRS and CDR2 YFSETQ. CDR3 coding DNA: TGCGCCAGCAGCTTGGGACCCCAGGGAGGCGAGCAGTACTTC. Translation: CASSLGPQGGEQYF.

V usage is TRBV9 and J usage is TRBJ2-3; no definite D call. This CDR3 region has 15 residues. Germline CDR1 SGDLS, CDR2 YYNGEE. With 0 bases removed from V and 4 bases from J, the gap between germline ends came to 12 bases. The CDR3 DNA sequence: TGTGCCAGCAGCGTAGGTCCGCCAGCAGCAGATACGCAGTATTTT. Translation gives CASSVGPPAADTQYF.

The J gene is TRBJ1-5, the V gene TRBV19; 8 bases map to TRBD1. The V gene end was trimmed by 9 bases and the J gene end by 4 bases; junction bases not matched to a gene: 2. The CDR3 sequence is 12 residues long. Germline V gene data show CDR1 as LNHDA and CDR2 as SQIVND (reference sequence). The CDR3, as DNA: TGTGCCAGCAACAGGGGGAATCAGCCCCAGCATTTT. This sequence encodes CASNRGNQPQHF.

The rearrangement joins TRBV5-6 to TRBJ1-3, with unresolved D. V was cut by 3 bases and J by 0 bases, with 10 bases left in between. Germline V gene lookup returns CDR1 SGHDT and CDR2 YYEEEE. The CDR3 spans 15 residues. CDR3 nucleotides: TGTGCCAGCAGCTCCCTGACACCCTCTGGAAACACCATATATTTT. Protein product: CASSSLTPSGNTIYF.

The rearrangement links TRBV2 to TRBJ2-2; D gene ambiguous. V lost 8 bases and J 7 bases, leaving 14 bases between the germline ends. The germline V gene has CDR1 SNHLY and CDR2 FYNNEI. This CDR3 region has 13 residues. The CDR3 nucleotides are TGTGCCAGCGTCAAAGGGATAAGCGGGGAGCTGTTTTTT. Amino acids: CASVKGISGELFF.

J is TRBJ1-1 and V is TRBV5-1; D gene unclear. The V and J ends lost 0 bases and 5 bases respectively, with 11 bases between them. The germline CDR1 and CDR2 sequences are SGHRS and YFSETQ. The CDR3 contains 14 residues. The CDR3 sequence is CASSLASGGTEAFF. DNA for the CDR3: TGCGCCAGCAGCTTGGCCAGTGGAGGAACTGAAGCTTTCTTT.

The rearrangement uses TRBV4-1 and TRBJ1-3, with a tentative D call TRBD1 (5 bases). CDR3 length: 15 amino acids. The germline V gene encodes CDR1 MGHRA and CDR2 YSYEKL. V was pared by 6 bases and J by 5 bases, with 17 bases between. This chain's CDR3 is CASRSVRGERNTIYF. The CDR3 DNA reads TGCGCCAGCAGATCAGTCCGGGGGGAAAGAAACACCATATATTTT.

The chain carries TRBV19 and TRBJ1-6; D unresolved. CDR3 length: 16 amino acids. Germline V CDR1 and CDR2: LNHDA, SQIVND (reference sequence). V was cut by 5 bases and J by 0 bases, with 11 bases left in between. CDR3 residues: CASSARWGSYNSPLHF. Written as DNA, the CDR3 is TGTGCCAGTAGTGCTCGCTGGGGCTCCTATAATTCACCCCTCCACTTT.